These 19 T cell receptor beta chains were all obtained from the same sample, sequenced in a study of CD8 T cells in Susac syndrome. It was with random hexamers that roughly 0.45 to 1 ug RNA was reverse transcribed. TCRdb analysed the immunoSEQ multiplex PCR reads with MiXCR anew, one entry per CDR3 protein. The table records approximately 170,000 distinct CDR3 sequences, about 91% of them present only once. Material: CD4+ T cells from PBMCs. The receptors here all came from a human donor in good health.

The genes are TRBV11-2 and TRBJ2-1, with 8 nucleotides matching TRBD2. V lost 7 bases, J lost 7 bases, and 12 bases stayed unmatched. The CDR3 contains 15 residues. CDR1 and CDR2 from the germline V gene are SGHAT and FQNNGV. The CDR3 nucleotides read TGTGCCAGCACCCCAAGCGCGGGGGGCATGAATGAGCAGTTCTTC. It encodes CASTPSAGGMNEQFF.

V usage is TRBV9 and J usage is TRBJ1-6; no clear D. V was clipped by 6 bases and J by 5 bases, with 18 bases between them. Germline CDR1 is SGDLS and CDR2 is YYNGEE. The CDR3 sequence is 16 residues long. CDR3 nucleotides: TGTGCCAGCACCTCCGGACCGAAGCAGGATAATTCACCCCTCCACTTT. This gives the protein CASTSGPKQDNSPLHF.

This clonotype has a handful of counts. This chain uses TRBV19 with TRBJ2-1; D perhaps matches TRBD1 (6 bases). The ends were cut back, 3 bases at V and 7 bases at J, with 13 bases in the middle. The length of the CDR3 is 14 residues. From germline, CDR1 is LNHDA and CDR2 SQIVND (reference sequence). CDR3: CASSIRQARNEQFF. Written as DNA, the CDR3 is TGTGCCAGTAGTATCAGACAGGCGAGGAATGAGCAGTTCTTC.

This clonotype was observed once. V and J are TRBV5-1 and TRBJ2-7; 11 bases fit TRBD1. From germline, CDR1 is SGHRS and CDR2 YFSETQ. This CDR3 spans 14 amino acids. Trimming removed 2 bases from V and 6 bases from J; junction bases left unmatched: 4. CDR3 nucleotides: TGCGCCAGCAGCTTTGGACAGGGGGCGGGCGAGCAGTACTTC. Its translation is CASSFGQGAGEQYF.

This clonotype was counted between two and nine times. V is TRBV6-1 and J is TRBJ1-2, with D maybe TRBD1 (5 bases). The V and J ends lost 3 bases and 10 bases respectively, with 9 bases between them. The CDR3 spans 11 residues. The germline V gene has CDR1 MNHNS and CDR2 SASEGT. In DNA, the CDR3 is TGTGCCAGCAGTGAGAGGGGTTACTACACCTTC. It yields the protein CASSERGYYTF.

The rearrangement joins TRBV7-9 to TRBJ1-4, with 8 bases fitting TRBD1. Germline trimming cut 0 bases from V and 5 bases from J; bases unmatched to any gene: 2. This CDR3 spans 15 amino acids. Germline V gene lookup returns CDR1 SEHNR and CDR2 FQNEAQ (reference sequence). CDR3 protein: CASSLAGTGNEKLFF. CDR3 DNA sequence: TGTGCCAGCAGCTTAGCGGGGACAGGCAATGAAAAACTGTTTTTT.

This chain links TRBV12-3 or TRBV12-4 with TRBJ2-3; the match to TRBD2 covers 10 bases. The junction had 3 bases not matched to a gene; V was cut back by 6 bases and J by 0 bases. The CDR3 loop spans 15 amino acids. The CDR3 DNA reads TGTGCCAGCAGCTCTAGCGGGGGAAGCACAGATACGCAGTATTTT. The encoded protein is CASSSSGGSTDTQYF.

This chain links TRBV29-1 with TRBJ1-1; D possibly corresponds to TRBD1 (6 bases). CDR1 is SQVTM, CDR2 ANQGSEA, per germline. This CDR3 has 13 amino acids. Trimming cost V 8 bases and J 4 bases, with 17 bases left between them. DNA of the CDR3: TGCAGCCCCTCTAGGACAGAGGGCACTGAAGCTTTCTTT. As protein: CSPSRTEGTEAFF.

This clonotype was observed once. This rearrangement joins TRBV5-1 to TRBJ2-7, with D possibly TRBD1 on 6 matching bases. Germline CDR1 is SGHRS and CDR2 is YFSETQ. This CDR3 is built from 15 residues. V lost 3 bases and J 0 bases, leaving 13 bases between the germline ends. CDR3 DNA: TGCGCCAGCAGCTCGACAGGCCTTCGCTCCTACGAGCAGTACTTC. It yields the protein CASSSTGLRSYEQYF.

The chain has TRBV19 and TRBJ1-1; no clear D gene. V was shortened by 3 bases and J by 4 bases, with 6 bases between the two germline ends. Germline V gene sequence: CDR1 LNHDA, CDR2 SQIVND (reference sequence). The CDR3 length is 12 residues. For the CDR3, the DNA is TGTGCCAGTAGTATCCGGGGCACTGAAGCTTTCTTT. Translating gives CASSIRGTEAFF.

J is TRBJ2-3 and V is TRBV7-2, with D perhaps matching TRBD1 (5 bases). V lost 8 bases to trimming and J lost 1 base, with 13 bases between them. Germline loops: CDR1 SGHTA, CDR2 FQGNSA. The CDR3 totals 14 residues. The CDR3 DNA reads TGTGCCAGCCGTCCAGGGTGGGGCACAGATACGCAGTATTTT. Translating it yields CASRPGWGTDTQYF.

The rearrangement uses TRBV4-1 and TRBJ2-5; 7 positions match TRBD1. The CDR3 runs 15 residues. The trim removed 5 bases at V and 3 bases at J, leaving 9 bases unmatched. Looked up from germline, CDR1 is MGHRA and CDR2 is YSYEKL. CDR3 protein: CASSSPLGQKETQYF. CDR3 nucleotides: TGCGCCAGCAGCTCCCCCTTGGGACAGAAAGAGACCCAGTACTTC.

This chain uses TRBV7-2 with TRBJ2-3; D is perhaps TRBD2 (5 bases). The germline gives CDR1 SGHTA, CDR2 FQGNSA. The CDR3 contains 13 residues. The ends were cut back, 7 bases at V and 1 base at J, with 9 bases in the middle. CDR3 residues: CASNFSGTDTQYF. Written as DNA, the CDR3 is TGTGCCAGCAACTTTAGCGGCACAGATACGCAGTATTTT.

This chain connects TRBV5-1 to TRBJ2-2, with D tentatively TRBD2 (5 bases). The CDR3 covers 15 residues. Germline V gene data show CDR1 as SGHRS and CDR2 as YFSETQ. V was trimmed by 0 bases and J by 7 bases, leaving 13 bases between them. The CDR3 bases are TGCGCCAGCAGCTTGGCTGGGCCTCGGGACGGGGAGCTGTTTTTT. This gives the protein CASSLAGPRDGELFF.

A few counts support this clonotype. This chain joins TRBV29-1 and TRBJ2-3, with 7 nucleotides matching TRBD1. The CDR3 is 12 amino acids. Germline V gene lookup returns CDR1 SQVTM and CDR2 ANQGSEA. With V trimmed by 4 bases and J by 3 bases, 1 base remained unmatched. The CDR3 DNA is TGCAGCGTTGGACAGGGAACAGATACGCAGTATTTT. Translated: CSVGQGTDTQYF.

This clonotype was found once. This chain links TRBV11-2 with TRBJ1-1; TRBD1 agrees at 10 bases. The junction had 4 bases not matched to a gene; V was cut back by 4 bases and J by 5 bases. This CDR3 has 14 amino acids. The germline gives CDR1 SGHAT, CDR2 FQNNGV. CDR3 DNA sequence: TGTGCCAGCAGCTCGGACAGGGGGAAGACTGAAGCTTTCTTT. It yields the protein CASSSDRGKTEAFF. The full variable domain, in which reference TRBV11-2 and TRBJ1-1 provide the parts outside the CDR3, is EAGVAQSPRYKIIEKRQSVAFWCNPISGHATLYWYQQILGQGPKLLIQFQNNGVVDDSQLPKDRFSAERLKGVDSTLKIQPAKLEDSAVYLCASSSDRGKTEAFFGQGTRLTVV.

This clonotype is a singleton in its sample. This chain joins TRBV20-1 and TRBJ2-7; 7 nucleotides match TRBD1. This CDR3 has 16 amino acids. Germline V gene data show CDR1 as DFQATT and CDR2 as SNEGSKA (reference sequence). V was pared by 0 bases and J by 2 bases, with 10 bases of the junction left unmatched. CDR3 protein: CSARDSVRDSPYEQYF. CDR3 DNA sequence: TGCAGTGCTAGAGATTCAGTCCGGGACAGCCCCTACGAGCAGTACTTC.

This clonotype has more than one count but fewer than ten. J is TRBJ1-6 and V is TRBV6-2 or TRBV6-3, with D hard to call. This CDR3 has 12 amino acids. The ends were cut back, 0 bases at V and 10 bases at J, with 4 bases in the middle. CDR1 is MNHEY and CDR2 is SVGEGT in the germline V gene. The CDR3 sequence: CASSYSGSPLHF. The CDR3 DNA reads TGTGCCAGCAGTTACTCCGGATCACCCCTCCACTTT.

V gene TRBV5-1 combines with J gene TRBJ2-7, with TRBD2 as a possible D gene (5 bases). The germline V gene has CDR1 SGHRS and CDR2 YFSETQ. This CDR3 is 13 amino acids long. Trimming removed 2 bases at V and 3 bases at J, with 9 bases between. CDR3 sequence (DNA): TGCGCCAGCAGCTTATACGGGATCTACGAGCAGTACTTC. This translates into CASSLYGIYEQYF.